A selection of T cell receptor beta chains follows, all from one sample in a study of shared clonotypes between healthy human individuals. Generated by immunoSEQ multiplex PCR, the TCRdb table keeps only in-frame clones and is missing some. The data contain a few hundred thousand clones, about 80% of them singletons. The sequencing input was PBMCs. These receptors were taken from a woman in her 40s in good health. Some clones in this sample may be carry-over from other donors' samples. CDR3s include the opening cysteine and the closing phenylalanine or tryptophan. D genes are given only for firm matches. Expanded clones get a size class; other rows say once, few or many, or leave the size out.

D	V	size	J	CDR3	DNA
.	TRBV4-1	once	TRBJ2-7	CASSQGRPNSYEQYF	TGCGCCAGCAGCCAGGGGCGGCCTAATTCCTACGAGCAGTACTTC
.	TRBV28	.	TRBJ1-1	CASSQGNTEAFF	TGTGCCAGCAGCCAGGGGAACACTGAAGCTTTCTTT
.	TRBV7-9	.	TRBJ2-7	CASSFRGEQYF	TGTGCCAGCAGCTTCAGGGGCGAGCAGTACTTC
.	TRBV4-1	.	TRBJ1-3	CASSPDRVAGNTIYF	TGCGCCAGCAGCCCGGACCGAGTGGCTGGAAACACCATATATTTT
TRBD1	TRBV6-1	.	TRBJ2-1	CASSEQPSRGNEQFF	TGTGCCAGCAGTGAGCAGCCTAGCAGGGGGAATGAGCAGTTCTTC
TRBD2	TRBV9	.	TRBJ2-2	CASSPRGTSGAANTGELFF	TGTGCCAGCAGCCCCCGAGGGACTAGCGGGGCCGCGAACACCGGGGAGCTGTTTTTT
.	TRBV27	once	TRBJ2-3	CASSYYSTDTQYF	TGTGCCAGCAGTTACTACAGCACAGATACGCAGTATTTT
TRBD2	TRBV6-1	few	TRBJ2-7	CASSTSEVYEQYF	TGTGCCAGCAGTACTAGCGAGGTCTACGAGCAGTACTTC
TRBD1	TRBV30	.	TRBJ1-1	CAWSTDTGGNTEAFF	TGTGCCTGGAGTACCGATACAGGGGGAAACACTGAAGCTTTCTTT
.	TRBV6-1	.	TRBJ1-2	CASVVTQGVAHTF	TGTGCCAGCGTGGTCACCCAGGGAGTCGCTCACACCTTC
TRBD2	TRBV7-9	.	TRBJ2-2	CASTFGLAGGPSNTGELFF	TGTGCCAGCACATTTGGACTAGCGGGAGGGCCTTCGAACACCGGGGAGCTGTTTTTT
TRBD1	TRBV7-6	.	TRBJ2-5	CASSPTGTGTETQYF	TGTGCCAGCAGCCCAACCGGGACAGGGACGGAGACCCAGTACTTC
.	TRBV4-1	.	TRBJ2-2	CASSQPSMTSSHYSNTGELFF	TGCGCCAGCAGCCAACCCAGCATGACATCATCCCATTATTCGAACACCGGGGAGCTGTTTTTT
.	TRBV7-2	few	TRBJ2-7	CASSLARTPGYEQYF	TGTGCCAGCAGCTTAGCGCGGACTCCGGGCTACGAGCAGTACTTC
.	TRBV13	.	TRBJ2-6	CASSLGGLPSGANVLTF	TGTGCCAGCAGCTTGGGGGGCCTACCCTCTGGGGCCAACGTCCTGACTTTC
TRBD1	TRBV27	.	TRBJ2-7	CASSLRDSTYEQYF	TGTGCCAGCAGTCTCCGGGACAGTACCTACGAGCAGTACTTC
.	TRBV7-6	.	TRBJ2-7	CASSLGRSGEQYF	TGTGCCAGCAGCTTAGGGCGGTCCGGGGAGCAGTACTTC
.	TRBV27	.	TRBJ2-5	CASSLSTPRLVGNLETQYF	TGTGCCAGCAGTTTATCGACCCCCCGACTAGTGGGGAACCTAGAGACCCAGTACTTC
.	TRBV2	.	TRBJ1-1	CASSEVIHSLKNTEAFF	TGTGCCAGCAGTGAAGTTATCCACTCCCTCAAGAACACTGAAGCTTTCTTT
.	TRBV7-3	.	TRBJ1-2	CASSPLGGGHGYTF	TGTGCCAGCAGCCCCTTAGGCGGGGGCCATGGCTACACCTTC
TRBD1	TRBV5-1	.	TRBJ2-5	CASSETQGAKTQYF	TGCGCCAGCAGCGAAACACAGGGGGCGAAGACCCAGTACTTC
TRBD1	TRBV28	.	TRBJ1-3	CASSFVGQGWNTIYF	TGTGCCAGCAGTTTCGTTGGACAGGGATGGAACACCATATATTTT
.	TRBV6-5	.	TRBJ2-3	CASRFLGTDTQYF	TGTGCCAGCAGATTCCTAGGCACAGATACGCAGTATTTT
.	TRBV7-7	.	TRBJ1-3	CASSLAPGNTIYF	TGTGCCAGCAGCTTAGCACCTGGAAACACCATATATTTT
.	TRBV28	.	TRBJ1-2	CASSSEGGGENYGYTF	TGTGCCAGCAGTTCCGAGGGGGGGGGCGAGAACTATGGCTACACCTTC
.	TRBV7-9	.	TRBJ2-2	CASSLPTGELFF	TGTGCCAGCAGCTTACCCACCGGGGAGCTGTTTTTT
.	TRBV11-2	once	TRBJ1-1	CASRLQTNTEAFF	TGTGCCAGCAGGTTACAGACGAACACTGAAGCTTTCTTT
TRBD1	TRBV28	.	TRBJ2-5	CASTISGGQETQYF	TGTGCCAGCACCATTTCAGGGGGACAAGAGACCCAGTACTTC
TRBD1	TRBV7-3	.	TRBJ1-1	CASRGQANTEAFF	TGTGCCAGCAGAGGACAGGCAAACACTGAAGCTTTCTTT
.	TRBV4-2	few	TRBJ2-1	CASSQDPGNEQFF	TGTGCCAGCAGCCAAGATCCCGGCAATGAGCAGTTCTTC
TRBD1	TRBV27	.	TRBJ1-2	CASSLWGQGANYGYTF	TGTGCCAGCAGTTTATGGGGACAGGGGGCAAACTATGGCTACACCTTC
.	TRBV29-1	.	TRBJ2-7	CSVEWRGGYEQYF	TGCAGCGTTGAATGGAGAGGAGGGTACGAGCAGTACTTC
.	TRBV5-4	.	TRBJ1-1	CASSLGHLGLNTEAFF	TGTGCCAGCAGCTTGGGTCATTTAGGATTGAACACTGAAGCTTTCTTT
TRBD1	TRBV6-5	once	TRBJ2-7	CASSYSGQGSYEQYF	TGTGCCAGCAGTTACTCCGGACAGGGTTCCTACGAGCAGTACTTC
TRBD1	TRBV28	.	TRBJ1-2	CASSSGTGIVGEYGYTF	TGTGCCAGCAGCTCCGGGACAGGGATTGTAGGCGAGTATGGCTACACCTTC
TRBD2	TRBV5-1	.	TRBJ2-3	CASSRRLAPSTDTQYF	TGCGCCAGCAGCAGAAGACTAGCGCCCAGCACAGATACGCAGTATTTT
.	TRBV19	.	TRBJ2-4	CASSKPLVDIQYF	TGTGCCAGTAGTAAGCCCCTAGTGGACATTCAGTACTTC
TRBD1	TRBV25-1	.	TRBJ2-2	CASRVDRDAGELFF	TGTGCCAGCAGGGTAGACAGGGACGCCGGGGAGCTGTTTTTT
.	TRBV7-9	.	TRBJ2-5	CASSPPGETQYF	TGTGCCAGCAGCCCGCCCGGGGAGACCCAGTACTTC
.	TRBV19	.	TRBJ2-1	CASNTRGFGNEQFF	TGTGCCAGTAATACGCGAGGGTTTGGGAATGAGCAGTTCTTC
TRBD1	TRBV23-1	once	TRBJ2-7	CASSHTGAYEQYF	TGCGCCAGCAGTCATACAGGGGCCTACGAGCAGTACTTC
TRBD2	TRBV29-1	.	TRBJ2-7	CSVEVAGAAYEQYF	TGCAGCGTTGAGGTAGCGGGAGCAGCTTACGAGCAGTACTTC
.	TRBV7-3	.	TRBJ2-3	CASSSQGGGRDTQYF	TGTGCCAGCAGCTCCCAGGGGGGAGGGCGGGATACGCAGTATTTT
.	TRBV7-9	.	TRBJ1-4	CASSLGGTPATNEKLFF	TGTGCCAGCAGCTTGGGGGGGACACCTGCAACTAATGAAAAACTGTTTTTT
.	TRBV6-4	.	TRBJ2-3	CASSPRGGEGHTQYF	TGTGCCAGCAGTCCCCGCGGAGGGGAAGGCCATACGCAGTATTTT
.	TRBV5-1	.	TRBJ2-3	CASSLEGRVGTDTQYF	TGCGCCAGCAGCTTGGAGGGCAGGGTGGGAACAGATACGCAGTATTTT
TRBD2	TRBV6-1	.	TRBJ2-7	CASSEGSGRQYEQYF	TGTGCCAGCAGTGAAGGTAGCGGGAGACAGTACGAGCAGTACTTC
.	TRBV28	.	TRBJ2-4	CASTSAWGIQYF	TGTGCCAGCACCTCTGCGTGGGGCATTCAGTACTTC
TRBD2	TRBV6-5	.	TRBJ2-2	CASSYGGRASGELFF	TGTGCCAGCAGTTACGGCGGGAGGGCGTCCGGGGAGCTGTTTTTT
.	TRBV28	.	TRBJ1-4	CASMGTTNEKLFF	TGTGCCAGCATGGGGACAACTAATGAAAAACTGTTTTTT
.	TRBV4-2	.	TRBJ2-7	CASSQEGQLGEQYF	TGTGCCAGCAGCCAAGAGGGACAACTGGGGGAGCAGTACTTC
.	TRBV9	.	TRBJ2-3	CASSYLRSTDTQYF	TGTGCCAGCAGCTATCTCCGTAGTACGGATACGCAGTATTTT
TRBD2	TRBV7-2	.	TRBJ2-2	CASSKTSGLNTGELFF	TGTGCCAGCAGCAAGACTAGCGGGCTTAACACCGGGGAGCTGTTTTTT